Listed below are T cell receptor beta chains from one sample, sequenced in a study of T cells after posttransplantation cyclophosphamide. Repertoires were generated with immunoSEQ multiplex PCR, while TCRdb's copy carries only in-frame clones and drops some. The sample lists about 7,100 clones, just under 75% occurring once. The material sequenced was PBMCs, taken 1,400 to 1,500 days after allogeneic stem cell transplant with posttransplant cyclophosphamide. Source of these receptors: a young adult male patient who received an allogeneic stem cell transplant from a related donor, was CMV-positive, and had acute GVHD only. Certain T cells may be donor cells from the graft. Both conserved end residues are part of each CDR3. Fields, in order: CDR3 protein, CDR3 DNA, V gene, clone size, D gene, J gene. The D gene is left open where the match is weak. Size values are once, few and many counts, or a class for expanded clones, and some rows have none.

CASTNLGQGNSPLHF	TGTGCCAGCACCAATTTAGGACAGGGCAACTCACCCCTCCACTTT	TRBV5-4	.	TRBD1	TRBJ1-6
CASSFGTSGGTDTQYF	TGTGCCAGCAGTTTTGGGACTAGCGGGGGCACAGATACGCAGTATTTT	TRBV5-4	.	TRBD2	TRBJ2-3
CASSFSPGQVLYF	TGTGCCAGCAGCTTTTCCCCGGGACAAGTGCTGTACTTC	TRBV11-3	.	.	TRBJ2-7
CASSLWAGYQETQYF	TGTGCCAGCAGTCTCTGGGCAGGGTATCAAGAGACCCAGTACTTC	TRBV28	.	.	TRBJ2-5
CASNSGSTGMLYEKQYF	TGTGCCAGTAACTCGGGGTCGACAGGGATGCTCTACGAGAAGCAGTACTTC	TRBV19	.	TRBD1	TRBJ2-7
CASSLERGTEAFF	TGTGCCAGCAGCTTAGAACGGGGTACTGAAGCTTTCTTT	TRBV7-7	.	.	TRBJ1-1
CASSASTGFGETQYF	TGCGCCAGCAGCGCCTCGACAGGGTTCGGAGAGACCCAGTACTTC	TRBV5-1	.	TRBD1	TRBJ2-5
CASSGGSGANEKLFF	TGTGCCAGCAGCGGTGGATCCGGGGCTAATGAAAAACTGTTTTTT	TRBV9	few	.	TRBJ1-4
CASSELTFTDTQYF	TGCGCCAGCAGTGAGCTGACTTTCACAGATACGCAGTATTTT	TRBV10-2	.	.	TRBJ2-3
CASSLGSTNTEAFF	TGTGCCAGCAGCTTAGGCAGTACAAACACTGAAGCTTTCTTT	TRBV7-8	few	.	TRBJ1-1
CASSSGQGSWEKLFF	TGTGCCAGCAGCTCAGGACAGGGCAGTTGGGAAAAACTGTTTTTT	TRBV7-2	.	TRBD1	TRBJ1-4
CASSLVGEANYGYTF	TGTGCCAGCAGCTTAGTCGGAGAAGCTAACTATGGCTACACCTTC	TRBV7-9	.	.	TRBJ1-2
CASRRNFRDRGSGANVLTF	TGCGCCAGCAGGCGAAACTTTCGGGACAGGGGGTCTGGGGCCAACGTCCTGACTTTC	TRBV5-1	.	TRBD1	TRBJ2-6
CASSLDRTAETQYF	TGTGCCAGCAGCTTAGACAGGACGGCAGAGACCCAGTACTTC	TRBV7-2	.	.	TRBJ2-5
CASSQEDNAYEQYF	TGCGCCAGCAGCCAAGAGGACAATGCCTACGAGCAGTACTTC	TRBV4-3	.	.	TRBJ2-7
CASSLWGVAGELFF	TGTGCCAGCAGCTTATGGGGGGTAGCCGGGGAGCTGTTTTTT	TRBV11-2	.	.	TRBJ2-2
CASSFSREMNTEAFF	TGTGCCAGCAGTTTTAGCCGGGAGATGAACACTGAAGCTTTCTTT	TRBV28	.	.	TRBJ1-1
CASSLGGPVETQYF	TGTGCCAGCAGCCTAGGGGGCCCGGTAGAGACCCAGTACTTC	TRBV2	.	TRBD1	TRBJ2-5
CTSSRNRGQGEEKLFF	TGCACCAGCAGCAGAAATCGGGGACAGGGGGAAGAAAAACTGTTTTTT	TRBV1	.	.	TRBJ1-4
CASSQDLQRGSFSYEQYF	TGTGCCAGCAGCCAAGATCTCCAGCGGGGGTCCTTCTCCTACGAGCAGTACTTC	TRBV4-2	few	TRBD2	TRBJ2-7
CASGLGQGMNTEAFF	TGTGCTAGTGGTCTCGGACAGGGAATGAACACTGAAGCTTTCTTT	TRBV12-5	.	TRBD1	TRBJ1-1
CASSLSGGKNNQPQHF	TGTGCCAGCAGTCTGTCAGGGGGCAAAAACAATCAGCCCCAGCATTTT	TRBV28	.	TRBD1	TRBJ1-5
CASSLRQGENSPLHF	TGTGCCAGTAGCCTCCGACAGGGTGAAAATTCACCCCTCCACTTT	TRBV19	.	TRBD1	TRBJ1-6
CASSQVYCEQYF	TGCGCCAGCAGCCAAGTGTACTGCGAGCAGTACTTC	TRBV4-3	.	.	TRBJ2-7
CASSYSNLYPRSPLHF	TGTGCCAGCAGTTACTCGAATCTCTACCCTCGCTCACCCCTCCACTTT	TRBV6-5	.	.	TRBJ1-6
CASSLGWGSGGETQYF	TGTGCCAGCAGCTTGGGGTGGGGTAGCGGGGGCGAGACCCAGTACTTC	TRBV5-4	.	TRBD2	TRBJ2-5
CASAPAGALDYYEQYF	TGTGCCAGTGCCCCGGCGGGGGCCCTTGACTACTACGAGCAGTACTTC	TRBV19	.	.	TRBJ2-7
CASSQVIYEQYF	TGTGCCAGCAGCCAAGTTATCTACGAGCAGTACTTC	TRBV14	.	.	TRBJ2-7
CASSVATGGTNEKLFF	TGCGCCAGCAGCGTGGCAACAGGGGGAACTAATGAAAAACTGTTTTTT	TRBV5-1	.	TRBD1	TRBJ1-4
CASSEVMNTEAFF	TGTGCCAGCAGCGAGGTGATGAACACTGAAGCTTTCTTT	TRBV5-6	.	.	TRBJ1-1
CASLGTGRAGELFF	TGTGCCAGCCTTGGGACAGGGAGGGCCGGGGAGCTGTTTTTT	TRBV7-9	few	TRBD1	TRBJ2-2
CASSFPRLAGGTDTQYF	TGCGCCAGCAGCTTCCCAAGACTAGCGGGGGGCACAGATACGCAGTATTTT	TRBV5-1	.	TRBD2	TRBJ2-3
CASSYTDRGSSNEQFF	TGTGCCAGCAGTTACACCGACAGGGGGTCATCCAATGAGCAGTTCTTC	TRBV6-5	.	TRBD1	TRBJ2-1
CASSLLQAPPEQYF	TGTGCCAGCAGCCTCCTCCAGGCACCTCCCGAGCAGTACTTC	TRBV7-8	.	.	TRBJ2-7
CASSLSRGTEAFF	TGCGCCAGCAGCTTGAGCAGGGGAACTGAAGCTTTCTTT	TRBV5-1	few	.	TRBJ1-1
CAISEGTGDLNYGYTF	TGTGCCATCAGTGAGGGGACAGGGGATCTTAACTATGGCTACACCTTC	TRBV10-3	.	TRBD1	TRBJ1-2
CASSEGSGTYNEQFF	TGCGCCAGCAGCGAGGGATCGGGGACCTACAATGAGCAGTTCTTC	TRBV4-3	few	.	TRBJ2-1
CSVWVGGATEAFF	TGCAGCGTTTGGGTTGGGGGGGCCACTGAAGCTTTCTTT	TRBV29-1	.	.	TRBJ1-1
CASSLEASSGHEQYF	TGTGCCAGCAGCTTAGAGGCATCTAGCGGCCACGAGCAGTACTTC	TRBV7-2	.	TRBD2	TRBJ2-7
CASSLLSTGSFDTQYF	TGTGCCAGCAGCCTATTATCGACAGGGAGTTTCGATACGCAGTATTTT	TRBV7-9	.	TRBD1	TRBJ2-3
CASSLEGAQNTEAFF	TGTGCCAGCAGCTTAGAGGGGGCCCAGAACACTGAAGCTTTCTTT	TRBV7-2	.	TRBD1	TRBJ1-1
CASGLKQETQYF	TGTGCTAGTGGCCTAAAACAAGAGACCCAGTACTTC	TRBV12-5	.	.	TRBJ2-5
CASSSLGLAGQETQYF	TGTGCCAGCAGCTCTTTGGGACTAGCGGGGCAAGAGACCCAGTACTTC	TRBV7-7	.	TRBD2	TRBJ2-5
CASSYSPDRYYEQYF	TGTGCCAGCAGTTACTCCCCGGACAGATACTACGAGCAGTACTTC	TRBV6-5	.	.	TRBJ2-7
CASSLLPGQGEKLFF	TGTGCCAGCAGTCTTCTCCCGGGACAGGGTGAAAAACTGTTTTTT	TRBV5-6	.	TRBD1	TRBJ1-4
CASSENGPKERNQPQHF	TGTGCCAGCAGTGAGAATGGGCCTAAGGAAAGGAATCAGCCCCAGCATTTT	TRBV25-1	.	.	TRBJ1-5
CASSLEGHVYNEQFF	TGCGCCAGCAGCTTGGAGGGACACGTATACAATGAGCAGTTCTTC	TRBV5-1	.	.	TRBJ2-1
CANSDRSSGAQETQYF	TGTGCCAATTCGGACAGGTCATCGGGGGCACAAGAGACCCAGTACTTC	TRBV21-1	.	.	TRBJ2-5